A selection of T cell receptor beta chains follows, all from one sample in a study of response to subunit inactivated influenza vaccine. Each CDR3 protein gets one entry after TCRdb re-called the RT-PCR reads with MiXCR. The sample holds a few hundred thousand distinct CDR3 sequences, 11% to 15% seen once. Sequenced material: PBMCs from blood, taken 12 days after vaccination. The receptors were sampled from a man in his fifties or sixties who received an inactivated influenza vaccine. Both conserved end residues are part of each CDR3. Each record gives: J gene, V gene, clone size, D gene, CDR3 protein, CDR3 DNA. The D gene is left open where the match is weak. Size tells how often a clone was seen (once, few, many) or the class of an expanded clone, and some rows leave it out.

>TRBJ1-3|TRBV7-2|few|.
CASSLASAAGNTIYF
TGTGCCAGCAGCTTAGCGTCGGCAGCTGGAAACACCATATATTTT
>TRBJ2-3|TRBV29-1|many|TRBD2
CSVGPAGNTDTQYF
TGCAGCGTTGGACCAGCGGGGAACACAGATACGCAGTATTTT
>TRBJ2-1|TRBV28|.|.
CASSMDRPLNEQFF
TGTGCCAGCAGCATGGACAGACCCCTCAATGAGCAGTTCTTC
>TRBJ2-7|TRBV28|.|TRBD2
CASSLAGTSGTNEQYF
TGTGCCAGCAGTTTGGCCGGGACTAGCGGGACCAACGAGCAGTACTTC
>TRBJ1-1|TRBV20-1|many|TRBD1
CSAISGGLNTEAFF
TGCAGTGCTATATCAGGGGGATTGAACACTGAAGCTTTCTTT
>TRBJ1-1|TRBV9|.|.
CASSSGPESKAFF
TGTGCCAGCAGCTCCGGACCCGAAAGCAAAGCTTTCTTT
>TRBJ2-5|TRBV7-3|few|.
CASSLYAGETQYF
TGTGCCAGCAGCTTATATGCAGGGGAGACCCAGTACTTC
>TRBJ1-1|TRBV6-2/TRBV6-3|.|.
CASSYFGGQDTEAFF
TGTGCCAGCAGTTACTTTGGGGGGCAGGACACTGAAGCTTTCTTT
>TRBJ2-3|TRBV4-1|many|TRBD2
CASSLRSSGGAKDTQYF
TGCGCCAGCAGCCTGAGGTCTAGCGGGGGGGCGAAAGATACGCAGTATTTT
>TRBJ2-1|TRBV7-6|.|.
CASSSVTDGDNEQFF
TGTGCCAGCAGCTCCGTTACCGACGGAGACAATGAGCAGTTCTTC
>TRBJ2-1|TRBV4-3|few|.
CASSQVALFNEQFF
TGCGCCAGCAGCCAAGTTGCTCTCTTCAATGAGCAGTTCTTC
>TRBJ2-7|TRBV6-5|many|.
CASSYSWDSPYEQYF
TGTGCCAGCAGTTACTCCTGGGACTCGCCCTACGAGCAGTACTTC
>TRBJ2-7|TRBV6-1|.|.
CASTPPGLGEQYF
TGTGCCAGCACCCCACCCGGGCTCGGCGAGCAGTACTTC
>TRBJ2-7|TRBV20-1|few|.
CSAAGQLYEQYF
TGCAGTGCCGCGGGACAGCTCTACGAGCAGTACTTC
>TRBJ1-6|TRBV6-1|few|TRBD1
CASSEWGQGVNSPLHF
TGTGCCAGCAGTGAATGGGGACAGGGGGTGAATTCACCCCTCCACTTT
>TRBJ2-3|TRBV20-1|few|TRBD2
CSAGGGEITDTQYF
TGCAGTGCGGGCGGGGGGGAGATCACAGATACGCAGTATTTT
>TRBJ1-2|TRBV12-3/TRBV12-4|once|.
CASTLSGTYGYTF
TGTGCCAGCACTTTGAGTGGGACCTATGGCTACACCTTC
>TRBJ2-4|TRBV7-2|.|TRBD2
CASSPRGGAVIQYF
TGTGCCAGCAGCCCCCGGGGAGGGGCTGTCATTCAGTACTTC
>TRBJ2-2|TRBV1|few|.
CQQPREGQNANTGELFF
TGCCAGCAGCCAAGAGAGGGGCAGAACGCGAACACCGGGGAGCTGTTTTTT
>TRBJ2-2|TRBV20-1|few|.
CSARMPGRVENTGELFF
TGCAGTGCTAGAATGCCTGGCAGGGTCGAGAACACCGGGGAGCTGTTTTTT
>TRBJ2-7|TRBV4-2|.|.
CASSQEFQGGSYEQYF
TGTGCCAGCAGCCAAGAATTCCAGGGTGGGTCCTACGAGCAGTACTTC
>TRBJ2-1|TRBV7-2|many|TRBD2
CASSLVPGASGVNEQFF
TGTGCCAGCAGCTTAGTTCCCGGGGCTAGCGGGGTCAATGAGCAGTTCTTC
>TRBJ1-4|TRBV28|many|.
CASSVGTETTNEKLFF
TGTGCCAGCAGTGTGGGAACAGAGACAACTAATGAAAAACTGTTTTTT
>TRBJ2-2|TRBV20-1|.|.
CSALGSGGELFF
TGCAGTGCTCTCGGGTCGGGCGGGGAGCTGTTTTTT
>TRBJ2-5|TRBV15|.|.
CATSQAEETQYF
TGTGCCACCAGCCAAGCGGAAGAGACCCAGTACTTC
>TRBJ1-5|TRBV6-5|.|.
CASSYSAGRYGQPQHF
TGTGCCAGCAGTTACTCAGCAGGGAGGTATGGTCAGCCCCAGCATTTT
>TRBJ1-5|TRBV6-6|few|.
CASSSGEGRPQHF
TGTGCCAGCAGTAGTGGCGAGGGCCGGCCCCAGCATTTT
>TRBJ2-7|TRBV7-6|.|TRBD1
CASSDRDRVPYEQYF
TGTGCCAGCAGCGACCGGGACAGGGTACCCTACGAGCAGTACTTC
>TRBJ2-2|TRBV29-1|.|.
CSVLGGANTGELFF
TGCAGCGTTCTTGGGGGCGCGAACACCGGGGAGCTGTTTTTT
>TRBJ2-7|TRBV28|few|.
CASSQTKGRQYF
TGTGCCAGCAGCCAAACAAAAGGTCGGCAGTACTTC
>TRBJ2-1|TRBV28|few|.
CASSRDGALNEQFF
TGTGCCAGCAGCCGGGACGGCGCTTTGAATGAGCAGTTCTTC
>TRBJ1-1|TRBV28|few|TRBD1
CASTLIGTGNFYTMNTEAFF
TGTGCCAGCACCCTGATTGGGACAGGGAACTTCTACACAATGAACACTGAAGCTTTCTTT
>TRBJ2-5|TRBV27|.|.
CASSHFAGGSETQYF
TGTGCCAGCAGTCACTTCGCCGGGGGATCGGAGACCCAGTACTTC
>TRBJ2-1|TRBV6-1|few|.
CATSPRGSGSYNEQFF
TGTGCCACCTCCCCACGGGGATCCGGCTCCTACAATGAGCAGTTCTTC
>TRBJ1-5|TRBV20-1|few|.
CSAIGPAWQPQHF
TGCAGTGCTATCGGGCCTGCGTGGCAGCCCCAGCATTTT
>TRBJ2-4|TRBV20-1|few|TRBD2
CSGGRGRDKNIQYF
TGCAGTGGCGGGAGAGGGAGGGACAAAAACATTCAGTACTTC
>TRBJ2-1|TRBV2|.|.
CASTQDSPNEQFF
TGTGCCAGCACTCAGGACTCACCTAATGAGCAGTTCTTC
>TRBJ1-6|TRBV12-3/TRBV12-4|many|.
CASSLGTSNSPLHF
TGTGCCAGCAGTTTAGGTACCTCTAATTCACCCCTCCACTTT
>TRBJ2-1|TRBV24-1|.|TRBD2
CATSDYGTSGSNEQFF
TGTGCCACCAGTGATTACGGGACTAGCGGGAGCAATGAGCAGTTCTTC
>TRBJ2-7|TRBV5-1|many|TRBD1
CASSPKGTGSSRYEQYF
TGCGCCAGCAGCCCCAAAGGGACAGGCTCCTCCAGGTACGAGCAGTACTTC
>TRBJ2-7|TRBV25-1|.|TRBD2
CASKAGGRYEQYF
TGTGCCAGTAAGGCGGGGGGGCGGTACGAGCAGTACTTC
>TRBJ1-3|TRBV10-3|.|.
CAIRVTAYSGNTIYF
TGTGCCATCAGGGTGACAGCTTACTCTGGAAACACCATATATTTT
>TRBJ2-1|TRBV11-2|.|TRBD1
CASSLDRTGVEQFF
TGTGCCAGCAGCTTAGACCGGACAGGGGTTGAGCAGTTCTTC
>TRBJ1-1|TRBV6-2/TRBV6-3|few|.
CASSYLGATEAFF
TGTGCCAGCAGTTATTTGGGGGCTACTGAAGCTTTCTTT
>TRBJ1-1|TRBV5-1|few|.
CASSLEPVGTEAFF
TGCGCCAGCAGCTTGGAGCCAGTCGGGACTGAAGCTTTCTTT
>TRBJ1-2|TRBV30|.|TRBD1
CAWSVAGGIYGYTF
TGTGCCTGGAGTGTGGCAGGGGGAATCTATGGCTACACCTTC
>TRBJ2-1|TRBV5-1|.|.
CASSLVDWLDNEQFF
TGCGCCAGCAGCTTGGTGGACTGGTTAGACAATGAGCAGTTCTTC
>TRBJ2-2|TRBV28|few|.
CASSVAGGELFF
TGTGCCAGCAGCGTTGCGGGCGGGGAGCTGTTTTTT
>TRBJ2-3|TRBV7-9|.|.
CASNRGLHTDTQYF
TGTGCCAGCAACCGCGGACTACACACAGATACGCAGTATTTT
>TRBJ1-5|TRBV6-1|.|.
CASAYRSDNQPQHF
TGTGCCAGCGCCTACAGGAGCGACAATCAGCCCCAGCATTTT
>TRBJ2-7|TRBV7-2|many|TRBD2
CASSAIAGGEEQYF
TGTGCCAGCAGCGCAATAGCGGGAGGTGAAGAGCAGTACTTC
>TRBJ1-1|TRBV28|.|.
CASSLAGSGLNTEAFF
TGTGCCAGCAGTTTAGCAGGTTCAGGGTTGAACACTGAAGCTTTCTTT
>TRBJ2-3|TRBV29-1|.|TRBD2
CSVGTSGRGTQYF
TGCAGCGTTGGGACTAGCGGGAGAGGTACGCAGTATTTT
>TRBJ2-5|TRBV14|many|.
CASSQDPGSRKTQYF
TGTGCCAGCAGCCAAGATCCCGGGAGTCGAAAGACCCAGTACTTC